This TCR beta chain was sequenced during a study of T cell responses to AZD1222 COVID-19 vaccine. The study, taken as a whole, reports: Spike-specific TCR breadth rose after two AZD1222 doses, and depth rose as well. Recipients of AZD1222 seropositive at baseline numbered only 5 to 7. Donors skewed white British and female; clonal diversity was possibly underestimated.

The CDR3 is 13 residues long. The V gene lost 1 base and the J gene lost 3 bases, with 6 bases spanning the gap. Germline V gene lookup returns CDR1 MDHEN and CDR2 SYDVKM. Produced via immunoSEQ multiplex PCR; TCRdb's table is partial and in-frame only. The profile shows under 150,000 clones, approximately 84% of them singletons. On this clone itself: No antigen is known for it.

The chain employs TRBV28 and TRBJ1-1; weak D call: TRBD1 (5 bases). This TCR came from an adult in good health. The material sequenced was peripheral blood, taken on day 0 of AZD1222 vaccination. CDR3 in DNA: TGTGCCAGCAGTTTATCGGGGGACACTGAAGCTTTCTTT. Its translation is CASSLSGDTEAFF.